The 2 T cell receptor beta chains given below trace back to one sample, sequenced in a study of T cell changes during pregnancy in multiple sclerosis. Here immunoSEQ multiplex PCR was the method, and the copy in TCRdb shows in-frame clones only, minus some. The data show roughly 40,000 clones, with about 91% seen just once and about 0.48% held by the top ten. Sample: CD4+ T cells from peripheral blood mononuclear cells, taken in the second trimester of pregnancy. These receptors came from a female donor in good health, enrolled as a control in a pregnancy study.

V gene TRBV5-5 combines with J gene TRBJ1-1, with D possibly being TRBD1 (5 bases). Trimming shortened V by 6 bases and J by 3 bases, and 15 bases separated the two germline ends. Looked up from germline, CDR1 is SGHKS and CDR2 is YYEKEE (reference sequence). The CDR3 has 14 amino acids. Written as DNA, the CDR3 is TGTGCCAGCAAGACAAGACAGACCGACACTGAAGCTTTCTTT. It translates to CASKTRQTDTEAFF.

This clone was seen just once. J is TRBJ1-2 and V is TRBV5-1; 9 nucleotides align to TRBD1. The CDR3 is 15 amino acids. V lost 4 bases to trimming and J lost 4 bases; unmatched junction nucleotides: 8. In germline, CDR1 is SGHRS, CDR2 YFSETQ. The CDR3 sequence: CASSPGDRDGYGYTF. Written as DNA, the CDR3 is TGCGCCAGCAGCCCGGGGGACAGGGACGGCTATGGCTACACCTTC.